The 27 T cell receptor beta chains below come from one sample, sequenced in a study of T cell responses to AZD1222 COVID-19 vaccine. Measured with immunoSEQ multiplex PCR; TCRdb has only the in-frame clones, and not every one. Of some 120,000 clones listed, 93% are singletons. The sequenced sample was peripheral blood, obtained on day 0 of AZD1222 vaccination. Source of these receptors: an adult in good health.

Regarding this clone: At one end, the junction sequence differs from germline, possibly due to a read error. The chain employs TRBV19 and TRBJ1-2; 7 bases line up with TRBD1. CDR1 and CDR2 (germline): LNHDA, SQIVND (reference sequence). This CDR3 is 10 amino acids long. The CDR3 sequence is CASGRGSPFF. DNA of the CDR3: TGTGCCAGTGGCAGGGGGTCCCCATTCTTC.

The rearrangement joins TRBV7-9 to TRBJ1-3; a weak D match, TRBD1 (5 bases). The germline gives CDR1 SEHNR, CDR2 FQNEAQ (reference sequence). V gave up 6 bases and J gave up 0 bases, with 18 bases separating them. The CDR3 sequence is 17 residues long. The CDR3, as DNA: TGTGCCAGCAGAGTTCTTAGCAGAGGGGACTCTGGAAACACCATATATTTT. Its translation is CASRVLSRGDSGNTIYF.

This clone appeared once. The J gene is TRBJ1-1, the V gene TRBV2; D unclear. V was trimmed by 0 bases and J by 11 bases, leaving 16 bases between them. Germline CDR1 reads SNHLY; CDR2 reads FYNNEI. The length of the CDR3 is 14 residues. CDR3 amino acids: CASSEAITSGWAFF. The DNA for the CDR3 is TGTGCCAGCAGTGAAGCGATTACTTCGGGGTGGGCTTTCTTT.

The J gene is TRBJ2-5, the V gene TRBV3-1 (or the pseudogene TRBV3-2), with TRBD2 matching over 12 bases. This CDR3 has 14 residues. With 4 bases clipped from V and 5 bases from J, the junction kept 2 bases outside the gene matches. Per germline, CDR1 LGHDT and CDR2 YNNKEL (reference sequence). DNA for the CDR3: TGTGCCAGCAGCCCCGGACTAGCGGGGGAGACCCAGTACTTC. Its translation: CASSPGLAGETQYF.

This rearrangement joins TRBV3-1 (or the pseudogene TRBV3-2) to TRBJ1-6, with 8 positions matching TRBD1. Losses at the gene ends were 0 bases for V and 8 bases for J; bases not matched to a gene: 3. Germline CDR1 is LGHDT and CDR2 is YNNKEL (reference sequence). The CDR3 has 15 amino acids. CDR3 DNA: TGTGCCAGCAGCCAAGACGCAGGGGGCTATTCACCCCTCCACTTT. It specifies CASSQDAGGYSPLHF.

This chain connects TRBV7-3 to TRBJ1-6, with D hard to call. The CDR3 consists of 15 residues. Germline CDR1 and CDR2: SGHTA and FQGTGA. V shed 5 bases and J shed 8 bases, with 16 bases lying between them. The CDR3 reads CASSQTANLYSPLHF. CDR3 DNA: TGTGCCAGCAGCCAGACCGCGAACTTGTATTCACCCCTCCACTTT.

The V call is TRBV6-5, the J call TRBJ1-2; the match to TRBD1 covers 12 bases. Germline V gene lookup returns CDR1 MNHEY and CDR2 SVGAGI. The CDR3 has 15 residues. Trimming removed 5 bases from V and 4 bases from J; junction bases left unmatched: 5. The CDR3, as DNA: TGTGCCAGCAGTACCGGGACAGGGGGCACCTATGGCTACACCTTC. Protein product: CASSTGTGGTYGYTF.

The rearrangement uses TRBV19 and TRBJ1-6, with D possibly matching TRBD1 (5 bases). V was clipped by 10 bases and J by 9 bases, with 28 bases between them. The CDR3 has 17 residues. Germline assignment: CDR1 LNHDA and CDR2 SQIVND (reference sequence). The CDR3 DNA is TGTGCCACCTCCCTCCATTCAACATCCGTGGGACTTTCACCCCTCCACTTT. The encoded protein is CATSLHSTSVGLSPLHF.

CDR3 in amino acids: CAISESGTEAQPQHF. In DNA form, the CDR3 reads TGTGCCATCAGTGAGTCAGGGACGGAAGCCCAGCCCCAGCATTTT. The chain joins TRBV10-3 to TRBJ1-5, with TRBD1 as a possible D gene (5 bases). V lost 0 bases, J lost 7 bases, and 13 bases lay in between. Germline-derived CDR1 and CDR2 are ENHRY and SYGVKD. The CDR3 loop spans 15 amino acids.

The chain uses TRBV3-1 (or the pseudogene TRBV3-2) and TRBJ1-2, with 9 bases fitting TRBD1. V lost 5 bases and J lost 3; bases outside the gene matches: 7. Germline loops: CDR1 LGHDT, CDR2 YNNKEL (reference sequence). The CDR3 has 15 amino acids. The CDR3 sequence is CASSNGQGQDYGYTF. For the CDR3, the DNA is TGTGCCAGCAGCAACGGACAGGGGCAGGACTATGGCTACACCTTC.

The chain couples TRBV18 to TRBJ1-1, with 11 bases lining up with TRBD1. The CDR3 covers 16 residues. Germline values: CDR1 KGHSH, CDR2 LQKENI. V shed 5 bases, J shed 0 bases, and the junction held 5 bases outside the gene matches. This chain's CDR3 is CASSSGQGALNTEAFF. Written as DNA, the CDR3 is TGTGCCAGCTCATCCGGACAGGGGGCCCTGAACACTGAAGCTTTCTTT.

The V and J genes are TRBV7-7 and TRBJ2-5; D is unclear. Germline values: CDR1 SSHAT, CDR2 FNYEAQ (reference sequence). Trimming took off 0 bases at V and 2 bases at J, with 13 bases between the two ends. This CDR3 region has 16 residues. The chain's CDR3 is CASSLASQDLQETQYF. CDR3 DNA sequence: TGTGCCAGCAGCTTAGCGAGTCAGGACCTGCAAGAGACCCAGTACTTC.

This clone was seen once. The chain joins TRBV11-2 to TRBJ2-2; D unclear. The CDR3 loop spans 12 amino acids. Germline V gives CDR1 SGHAT, CDR2 FQNNGV. Trimming pared 1 base from V and 6 bases from J, leaving 3 bases between. CDR3 loop: CASSLGPGELFF. The CDR3 region has the DNA TGTGCCAGCAGCTTAGGGCCCGGGGAGCTGTTTTTT.

The V gene is TRBV9, the J gene TRBJ2-5; 7 positions agree with TRBD1. After removal of 4 bases from V and 2 bases from J, the junction contained 5 bases not matched to a gene. CDR1 is SGDLS, CDR2 YYNGEE, per germline. This CDR3 spans 14 amino acids. CDR3 protein: CASSTSTGQETQYF. Written as DNA, the CDR3 is TGTGCCAGCAGCACCTCGACAGGGCAAGAGACCCAGTACTTC.

The chain recombines TRBV3-1 (or the pseudogene TRBV3-2) with TRBJ2-7; TRBD2 agrees at 11 bases. The trim removed 0 bases at V and 4 bases at J, leaving 8 bases unmatched. Germline V gene sequence: CDR1 LGHDT, CDR2 YNNKEL (reference sequence). This CDR3 comprises 17 residues. For the CDR3, the DNA is TGTGCCAGCAGCCAAGATAGAGCTAGCGGGGGGCCTTACGAGCAGTACTTC. It is translated as CASSQDRASGGPYEQYF.

The chain is built from TRBV5-6 and TRBJ1-6; D uncertain. The germline V gene encodes CDR1 SGHDT and CDR2 YYEEEE. V was cut by 4 bases and J by 9 bases, with 20 bases left in between. The CDR3 is 16 residues long. In DNA form, the CDR3 reads TGTGCCAGCAGCCCCTCTGGGATAGGGAAAGGTTCACCCCTCCACTTT. It is translated as CASSPSGIGKGSPLHF. Combining the CDR3 with reference TRBV5-6 and TRBJ1-6 gives the whole variable domain DAGVTQSPTHLIKTRGQQVTLRCSPKSGHDTVSWYQQALGQGPQFIFQYYEEEERQRGNFPDRFSGHQFPNYSSELNVNALLLGDSALYLCASSPSGIGKGSPLHFGNGTRLTVT.

The chain carries TRBV6-6 and TRBJ1-2; D unresolved. V was clipped by 6 bases and J by 8 bases, with 13 bases between them. CDR3 length equals 12 residues. CDR1 is MNHNY and CDR2 is SVGAGI in the germline V gene (reference sequence). The chain's CDR3 is CASRTPGIGYTF. CDR3 DNA: TGTGCCAGCAGAACCCCAGGAATCGGCTACACCTTC.

The genes are TRBV7-9 and TRBJ1-1; 8 nucleotides agree with TRBD1. Germline CDR1 reads SEHNR; CDR2 reads FQNEAQ (reference sequence). Trimming removed 1 base from V and 2 bases from J; junction bases left unmatched: 6. The CDR3 length is 16 residues. The CDR3 DNA reads TGTGCCAGCAGCTTAGAAGACAGGGGCCTCAACACTGAAGCTTTCTTT. Its protein is CASSLEDRGLNTEAFF.

The chain is built from TRBV5-1 and TRBJ2-3; D call uncertain. This CDR3 region has 11 residues. Germline V gene data show CDR1 as SGHRS and CDR2 as YFSETQ. Between the trimmed V and J ends, which lost 2 bases and 7 bases, there was a span of 5 bases. DNA of the CDR3: TGCGCCAGCAGCTTAGGCAATACGCAGTATTTT. It specifies CASSLGNTQYF. The full variable domain, with the rest looked up from reference TRBV5-1 and TRBJ2-3, is KAGVTQTPRYLIKTRGQQVTLSCSPISGHRSVSWYQQTPGQGLQFLFEYFSETQRNKGNFPGRFSGRQFSNSRSEMNVSTLELGDSALYLCASSLGNTQYFGPGTRLTVL.

This rearrangement joins TRBV12-5 to TRBJ2-3; possible D gene TRBD1, 6 bases. V lost 4 bases to trimming and J lost 5 bases, with 13 bases between them. Per germline, CDR1 LGHNT and CDR2 FRNRAP. This CDR3 region has 14 residues. The DNA for the CDR3 is TGTGCTAGTGGTTATGGGGGCGACCTAGATACGCAGTATTTT. This gives the protein CASGYGGDLDTQYF.

With regard to this clone: Additional DNA sequences in this sample encode the identical CDR3. The chain joins TRBV19 to TRBJ2-5; either TRBD1 or TRBD2 may fit D (5 bases each). V lost 3 bases to trimming and J lost 2 bases, with 7 bases between them. The CDR3 covers 13 residues. Germline assignment: CDR1 LNHDA and CDR2 SQIVND (reference sequence). The DNA for the CDR3 is TGTGCCAGTAGTATGGGACGGCAAGAGACCCAGTACTTC. Translating it yields CASSMGRQETQYF.

J is TRBJ1-2 and V is TRBV15, with D tentatively TRBD1 (6 bases). Germline assignment: CDR1 LNHNV and CDR2 YYDKDF (reference sequence). The CDR3 is 16 amino acids. The V end was cut by 0 bases, the J end by 4 bases, with 15 bases between. CDR3: CATSRDGGAAFYGYTF. The CDR3, as DNA: TGTGCCACCAGCAGAGATGGGGGGGCCGCCTTCTATGGCTACACCTTC. The whole variable domain, remainder taken from reference TRBV15 and TRBJ1-2, is DAMVIQNPRYQVTQFGKPVTLSCSQTLNHNVMYWYQQKSSQAPKLLFHYYDKDFNNEADTPDNFQSRRPNTSFCFLDIRSPGLGDTAMYLCATSRDGGAAFYGYTFGSGTRLTVV.

V gene TRBV5-6 combines with J gene TRBJ2-1; the match to TRBD1 covers 7 bases. J lost 2 bases, V lost 4 bases, and 0 bases had no gene match. The CDR3 spans 13 residues. Per germline, CDR1 SGHDT and CDR2 YYEEEE. CDR3: CASSQGAYNEQFF. In nucleotides, the CDR3 is TGTGCCAGCAGCCAGGGGGCCTACAATGAGCAGTTCTTC.

This clone was picked up one time. The V and J genes are TRBV7-2 and TRBJ1-5; D is unclear. CDR1 is SGHTA and CDR2 is FQGNSA in the germline V gene. The CDR3 is 13 amino acids. V dropped 5 bases and J dropped 4 bases, with 9 bases sitting between them. The CDR3 DNA is TGTGCCAGCAGCGTTAAGCGTAATCAGCCCCAGCATTTT. This sequence encodes CASSVKRNQPQHF.

With respect to this clone: Other DNA sequences in the same sample also yield this CDR3. The gene calls are TRBV25-1 and TRBJ1-6; D may be TRBD1 (5 bases). From germline, CDR1 is MGHDK and CDR2 SYGVNS. The germline V and J ends were trimmed by 5 bases and 10 bases, with 9 bases remaining between them. CDR3 length equals 12 residues. CDR3 sequence (DNA): TGTGCCAGCAGTCAGGGTGGCTCACCCCTCCACTTT. Translation: CASSQGGSPLHF. Combining the CDR3 with reference TRBV25-1 and TRBJ1-6 gives the whole variable domain EADIYQTPRYLVIGTGKKITLECSQTMGHDKMYWYQQDPGMELHLIHYSYGVNSTEKGDLSSESTVSRIRTEHFPLTLESARPSHTSQYLCASSQGGSPLHFGNGTRLTVT.

The V call is TRBV5-1, the J call TRBJ2-3, with a tentative D call TRBD2 (5 bases). Germline V CDR1 and CDR2: SGHRS, YFSETQ. The length of the CDR3 is 14 residues. The V end was cut by 3 bases, the J end by 3 bases, with 11 bases between. The CDR3: CASSSDRGTDTQYF. Here the CDR3 DNA reads TGCGCCAGCAGCTCGGACCGAGGGACAGATACGCAGTATTTT.

This clone was seen just once. The chain is built from TRBV6-5 and TRBJ1-2; D call uncertain. Germline CDR1 reads MNHEY; CDR2 reads SVGAGI. V lost 0 bases, J lost 1 base, and 9 bases lay in between. There are 15 residues in the CDR3. CDR3 region: CASSYSRPSNYGYTF. In nucleotides, the CDR3 is TGTGCCAGCAGTTACTCGAGACCGAGTAACTATGGCTACACCTTC.